A selection of T cell receptor beta chains follows, all from one sample in a study of vaccination effects on CD4 cells after COVID-19. Measured with immunoSEQ multiplex PCR; TCRdb has only the in-frame clones, and not every one. Of tens of thousands of clones in the sample, nearly 75% are singletons; the top ten hold roughly 5.4%. The antigens for these receptors are not known. The specimen was CD4+ T cells from PBMCs cultured without peptide, collected after COVID-19 vaccination. All receptors come from a human donor who had a prior SARS-CoV-2 infection. Each CDR3 is given with its conserved first and last residue. The D gene is left open where the match is weak.

v_call d_call cdr3_aa
TRBV27 - CASSGREVRGPETQYF
TRBV27 - CASSLQNPNTEAFF
TRBV24-1 TRBD1 CATSDPGQGFGQYF
TRBV9 - CASSDRPLFGRANEKLFF
TRBV6-5 - CASSYSKGLGEQFF
TRBV5-6 - CASSLNRYQPQHF
TRBV11-3 - CASRFLSYNEQFF
TRBV4-1 TRBD1 CASSLGQGNNYGYTF
TRBV11-2 - CASSLARLARTDTQYF
TRBV27 - CASSLSRATDTQYF
TRBV29-1 TRBD1 CSVSDRGGYNEQFF
TRBV24-1 - CATSGAAGSGYTF
TRBV5-6 - CASSLGQWEGAGNTIYF
TRBV27 TRBD1 CASTLRMQGVADTQYF
TRBV3-1/TRBV3-2 TRBD2 CASSRSKGTSGYNEQFF
TRBV7-8 - CASSSGTGYEQYF
TRBV19 - CASSMALAGTYNQPQHF
TRBV6-6 TRBD2 CASRPGLANQYF
TRBV5-1 TRBD2 CASSLATSGGAGEQFF
TRBV29-1 - CSVEDWTDHHPDTQYF
TRBV5-4 - CASSSAKGTGELFF
TRBV7-9 - CASSLAGEGNSPLHF
TRBV6-5 - CASSYAGFNEQYF
TRBV5-1 - CASSLVGGGHQETQYF
TRBV12-3/TRBV12-4 - CASSPAGNTIYF
TRBV5-6 TRBD2 CASSLFGTSNEQFF
TRBV27 TRBD1 CASSGQGKGKLFF
TRBV6-5 - CASTDSLNTEAFF
TRBV30 - CAWSLFGGRSGNTIYF
TRBV5-1 - CASRPYLSSYNEQFF
TRBV20-1 - CSASLGVVNEQFF
TRBV5-5 TRBD2 CASSMLAGHLGEQYF
TRBV7-2 - CASSFFGGLETQYF
TRBV19 - CASSIYFQGSGYTF
TRBV7-2 TRBD2 CASTPLGSSGGGIVETQYF
TRBV7-9 - CASSRTGPGHTEAFF
TRBV7-2 - CASSFSPGGGRGETQYF
TRBV27 TRBD2 CASSLWAGEDEQYF
TRBV28 TRBD2 CASSSQSGRGGNEQFF
TRBV2 - CASRGPNTNEQFF
TRBV6-2/TRBV6-3 - CASSQTRVQETQYF
TRBV2 - CASGSPPHSGANVLTF
TRBV9 - CASSADVAASYNEQFF
TRBV5-1 TRBD1 CASSEGQGMGQFF
TRBV7-2 - CASSPGGSSYEQYF
TRBV5-4 - CASRSGTSDTDTQYF
TRBV15 - CATSRDLAAYGYTF
TRBV12-3/TRBV12-4 - CASSLRGYQPQHF
TRBV2 - CASKNRDQSEKLFF
TRBV10-3 - CAISESGNSNGYTF
TRBV4-1 TRBD2 CASSQVVIGRRNEQFF
TRBV7-3 TRBD2 CASSPQKLAGDTGELFF
TRBV7-3 - CASSLSTVITDTQYF